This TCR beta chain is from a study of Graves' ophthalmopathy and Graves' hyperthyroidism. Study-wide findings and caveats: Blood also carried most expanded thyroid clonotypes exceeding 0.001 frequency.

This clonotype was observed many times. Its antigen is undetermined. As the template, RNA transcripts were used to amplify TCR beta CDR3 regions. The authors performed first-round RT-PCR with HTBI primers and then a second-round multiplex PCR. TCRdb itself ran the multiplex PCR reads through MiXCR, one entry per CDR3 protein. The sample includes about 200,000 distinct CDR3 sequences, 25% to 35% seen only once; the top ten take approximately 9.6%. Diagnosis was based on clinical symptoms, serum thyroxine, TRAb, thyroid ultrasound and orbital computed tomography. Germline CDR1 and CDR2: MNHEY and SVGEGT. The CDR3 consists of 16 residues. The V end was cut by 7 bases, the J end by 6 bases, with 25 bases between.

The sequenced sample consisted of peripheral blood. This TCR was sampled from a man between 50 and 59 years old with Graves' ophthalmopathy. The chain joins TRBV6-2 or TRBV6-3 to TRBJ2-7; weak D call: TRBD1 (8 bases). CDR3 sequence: CASTLASTGGVGEQYF. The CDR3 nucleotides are TGTGCCAGCACCCTAGCCTCCACAGGGGGGGTTGGCGAGCAGTACTTC.